This TCR beta chain was identified during a study of blood T cell repertoires in COVID-19. This clone was recorded a few times. In the original analysis: Using reference gene primer amplification, nucleated cell counts were estimated. Repertoires were generated with immunoSEQ multiplex PCR, while TCRdb's copy carries only in-frame clones and drops some. V and J calls plus clone size are reproduced from that table; the DNA served to infer D and trimming. Of roughly 38,000 clones listed, approximately 81% are singletons. The junction had 3 bases not matched to a gene; V was cut back by 2 bases and J by 4 bases. The germline gives CDR1 SGHDT, CDR2 YYEEEE. The CDR3 totals 14 residues.

Material for sequencing was peripheral blood. This chain uses TRBV5-6 with TRBJ1-2; TRBD1 agrees at 9 bases. The clonotype was recovered from a man aged 55-75 years with COVID-19, enrolled during active disease. In DNA form, the CDR3 reads TGTGCCAGCAGCTTTCGGACAGGGGCCTATGGCTACACCTTC. Translated: CASSFRTGAYGYTF.